The 27 T cell receptor beta chains below come from one sample, sequenced in a study of blood T cell repertoires in COVID-19. Repertoires were generated with immunoSEQ multiplex PCR, while TCRdb's copy carries only in-frame clones and drops some. Counted here are fewer than 100,000 clones, over 75% occurring once; the ten biggest clones make up 4.5% to 6%. The sample consisted of peripheral blood. These receptors were taken from a woman aged 80 or over with acute or convalescent COVID-19.

The V and J genes are TRBV3-1 (or the pseudogene TRBV3-2) and TRBJ1-2; 8 bases are a match to TRBD1. V trimming: 1 base; J trimming: 5 bases; junction bases outside the gene matches: 6. The CDR3 has 15 residues. Per the germline V gene, CDR1 is LGHDT and CDR2 is YNNKEL (reference sequence). CDR3 region: CASSQGDRGTYGYTF. Written as DNA, the CDR3 is TGTGCCAGCAGCCAAGGCGACAGGGGTACGTATGGCTACACCTTC.

The chain links TRBV10-2 to TRBJ1-6, with TRBD1 matching 9 bases. Germline CDR1 reads WSHSY; CDR2 reads SAAADI. J was trimmed by 8 bases and V by 6 bases; bases with no gene match: 11. The CDR3 covers 16 residues. The CDR3 DNA is TGCGCCAGCAGCCAAGGACAGGGGACTGATCATTCACCCCTCCACTTT. It specifies CASSQGQGTDHSPLHF.

This clone was counted between two and nine times. The chain recombines TRBV6-5 with TRBJ1-1, with D uncertain. V lost 2 bases and J lost 2, with 9 bases in between. CDR3 length: 14 amino acids. CDR1 and CDR2 from the germline V gene are MNHEY and SVGAGI. The CDR3 sequence is CASSYPQVNTEAFF. In DNA form, the CDR3 reads TGTGCCAGCAGTTACCCCCAGGTAAACACTGAAGCTTTCTTT.

The V and J genes are TRBV15 and TRBJ1-1, with D possibly matching TRBD1 (6 bases). Trimming took 1 base from V and 1 from J, leaving 13 bases between them. This CDR3 has 16 residues. Germline V gene lookup returns CDR1 LNHNV and CDR2 YYDKDF (reference sequence). The CDR3 DNA reads TGTGCCACCAGCAGAGGGACCGGGACAAGGAACACTGAAGCTTTCTTT. It encodes CATSRGTGTRNTEAFF.

The gene calls are TRBV13 and TRBJ1-6, with 8 bases lining up with TRBD1. Trimming cost V 4 bases and J 10 bases; bases outside gene matches: 6. Germline CDR1 is PRHDT and CDR2 is FYEKMQ (reference sequence). The CDR3 contains 14 residues. CDR3 amino acids: CASSSRTGSSPLHF. CDR3 in DNA: TGTGCCAGCAGCTCCCGGACAGGGTCCTCACCCCTCCACTTT.

About this clone itself: Within the sample, other DNA sequences also encode this same CDR3. The J gene is TRBJ1-2, the V gene TRBV4-3; no firm D call. This CDR3 is built from 13 residues. Germline V CDR1 and CDR2: LGHNA, YSLEER. Trimming took 0 bases from V and 1 from J, leaving 3 bases between them. CDR3 region: CASSQDLNYGYTF. The CDR3 DNA reads as TGCGCCAGCAGCCAAGACCTTAACTATGGCTACACCTTC.

This clone is a singleton in its sample. V is TRBV12-3 or TRBV12-4 and J is TRBJ1-1; TRBD1 is a possible D gene (5 bases). The CDR3 covers 13 residues. V lost 8 bases and J 11 bases, leaving 21 bases between the germline ends. The CDR3 loop is CASLTLGRGLAFF. The CDR3 DNA is TGTGCCAGCTTAACTTTGGGGCGGGGCCTGGCTTTCTTT.

The CDR3 reads CASSQGAGGRQSYNEQFF. CDR3 nucleotide sequence: TGTGCCAGCAGCCAAGGAGCGGGGGGGCGCCAGTCCTACAATGAGCAGTTCTTC. V usage is TRBV3-1 (or the pseudogene TRBV3-2) and J usage is TRBJ2-1; 10 bases match TRBD2. Germline CDR1 is LGHDT and CDR2 is YNNKEL (reference sequence). With V trimmed by 1 base and J by 1 base, 7 bases remained unmatched. The CDR3 runs to 18 residues.

This chain joins TRBV4-3 and TRBJ1-3; D unclear. The CDR3 is 16 residues long. CDR1 is LGHNA and CDR2 is YSLEER in the germline V gene. The V gene lost 0 bases and the J gene lost 4 bases, with 13 bases spanning the gap. CDR3 amino acids: CASSQERIVFGNTIYF. As DNA, the CDR3 is TGCGCCAGCAGCCAAGAGAGGATCGTATTCGGAAACACCATATATTTT.

This clone came up once. The chain is built from TRBV3-1 (or the pseudogene TRBV3-2) and TRBJ1-2; 7 nucleotides align to TRBD1. The CDR3 covers 14 residues. CDR1 and CDR2 from the germline V gene are LGHDT and YNNKEL (reference sequence). The junction had 6 bases not matched to a gene; V was cut back by 3 bases and J by 5 bases. For the CDR3, the DNA is TGTGCCAGCAGCCACCGGGACAGTTATTATGGCTACACCTTC. Protein sequence: CASSHRDSYYGYTF.

The rearrangement links TRBV4-1 to TRBJ1-4; 10 bases match TRBD1. The CDR3 consists of 17 residues. Germline V CDR1 and CDR2: MGHRA, YSYEKL. V lost 1 base to trimming and J lost 4 bases; unmatched junction nucleotides: 6. CDR3 bases: TGCGCCAGCAGCCAAGTTGGGACAGGGGTCCATAATGAAAAACTGTTTTTT. This gives the protein CASSQVGTGVHNEKLFF.

The V gene is TRBV11-3, the J gene TRBJ2-1; a weak D match, TRBD1 (5 bases). The length of the CDR3 is 15 residues. In germline, CDR1 is SGHNT, CDR2 YENEEA. Trimming pared 2 bases from V and 8 bases from J, leaving 16 bases between. CDR3: CASSLKPAGRDEQFF. The CDR3 DNA is TGTGCCAGCAGCTTAAAGCCAGCAGGCAGGGATGAGCAGTTCTTC.

This chain joins TRBV7-8 and TRBJ2-1; TRBD2 matches 9 bases. CDR1 SGHVS and CDR2 FQNEAQ come from the germline V gene. V was pared by 5 bases and J by 5 bases, with 7 bases of the junction left unmatched. CDR3 length equals 15 residues. The CDR3 region has the DNA TGTGCCAGCAGCCCGCGGGAGGGCATAGACAATGAGCAGTTCTTC. Its protein is CASSPREGIDNEQFF.

The chain has TRBV7-2 and TRBJ2-3, with 8 bases fitting TRBD2. V gave up 1 base and J gave up 3 bases; unmatched junction bases: 3. Germline-derived CDR1 and CDR2 are SGHTA and FQGNSA. The CDR3 has 15 amino acids. The CDR3 DNA reads TGTGCCAGCAGCTTAGGGGCGGGGGGAACAGATACGCAGTATTTT. Translated: CASSLGAGGTDTQYF.

This clone was detected only once. V and J are TRBV7-9 and TRBJ1-3; 9 bases are shared with TRBD1. Germline values: CDR1 SEHNR, CDR2 FQNEAQ (reference sequence). Trimming cost V 3 bases and J 4 bases; bases outside gene matches: 4. The length of the CDR3 is 15 residues. The CDR3 here is CASSFDRGSGNTIYF. The CDR3 coding sequence is TGTGCCAGCAGCTTCGACAGGGGGTCAGGAAACACCATATATTTT.

V gene TRBV30 combines with J gene TRBJ2-3; D is uncertain. V was trimmed by 3 bases and J by 2 bases, leaving 15 bases between them. Germline lookup yields CDR1 GTSNPN and CDR2 SVGIG (reference sequence). This CDR3 contains 15 residues. CDR3 sequence reads: CAWRLGLVPTDTQYF. In DNA, the CDR3 is TGTGCCTGGAGATTGGGCTTGGTTCCCACAGATACGCAGTATTTT.

This chain joins TRBV5-1 and TRBJ2-2; no definite D call. The CDR3 consists of 13 residues. CDR1 is SGHRS and CDR2 is YFSETQ in the germline V gene. V was shortened by 4 bases and J by 3 bases, with 7 bases between the two germline ends. The CDR3 coding sequence is TGCGCCAGCAGCCCCCTTGACACCGGGGAGCTGTTTTTT. It is translated as CASSPLDTGELFF.

The chain joins TRBV4-1 to TRBJ2-1; 11 bases agree with TRBD2. Germline trimming cut 3 bases from V and 0 bases from J; bases unmatched to any gene: 4. The CDR3 contains 17 residues. Germline CDR1 MGHRA, CDR2 YSYEKL. The CDR3 nucleotides read TGCGCCAGCAGCCAGTCCGGGACTAGCGGCTCCTACAATGAGCAGTTCTTC. Protein product: CASSQSGTSGSYNEQFF.

This clone came up a few times. This chain uses TRBV5-1 with TRBJ2-7; 13 nucleotides line up with TRBD2. Germline CDR1 and CDR2: SGHRS and YFSETQ. Trimming cost V 1 base and J 3 bases; bases outside gene matches: 7. The CDR3 is 17 amino acids. The CDR3 nucleotides read TGCGCCAGCAGCTTGTGGACTAGCGGGAGAGTTCACTACGAGCAGTACTTC. Translating gives CASSLWTSGRVHYEQYF.

This chain joins TRBV19 and TRBJ2-5, with D perhaps matching TRBD2 (6 bases). The V gene lost 5 bases and the J gene lost 5 bases, with 15 bases spanning the gap. Germline assignment: CDR1 LNHDA and CDR2 SQIVND (reference sequence). The CDR3 is 14 amino acids. CDR3 sequence reads: CASSLSGTFETQYF. Written as DNA, the CDR3 is TGTGCCAGTAGTCTCTCCGGGACTTTCGAGACCCAGTACTTC.

This chain joins TRBV19 and TRBJ1-3; D unclear. V was pared by 8 bases and J by 4 bases, with 15 bases between. Germline assignment: CDR1 LNHDA and CDR2 SQIVND (reference sequence). The CDR3 covers 14 residues. The CDR3 nucleotides read TGTGCCAGTCGACGGACGGGAGGAGGAAACACCATATATTTT. Translated, it gives CASRRTGGGNTIYF.

The chain has TRBV5-1 and TRBJ2-1, with no clear D. From germline, CDR1 is SGHRS and CDR2 YFSETQ. V lost 5 bases to trimming and J lost 2 bases, with 14 bases between them. The CDR3 is made up of 15 amino acids. DNA of the CDR3: TGCGCCAGCAGGGAAGCCACTACTACCTACAATGAGCAGTTCTTC. Amino acids: CASREATTTYNEQFF.

V gene TRBV5-6 combines with J gene TRBJ1-4, with unresolved D. Per the germline V gene, CDR1 is SGHDT and CDR2 is YYEEEE. Trimming stripped 2 bases from V and 6 bases from J, with 11 bases between. The CDR3 is 14 amino acids. The DNA for the CDR3 is TGTGCCAGCAGCTTTTCGGGGAGTGATGAAAAACTGTTTTTT. Its protein is CASSFSGSDEKLFF.

This clone was detected only once. The CDR3 region has the DNA TGTGCCAGCAGTTACCAGCGGGGGGCCACTGAGCAGTTCTTC. It translates to CASSYQRGATEQFF. J is TRBJ2-1 and V is TRBV6-5, with 9 bases lining up with TRBD2. The CDR3 contains 14 residues. V lost 2 bases to trimming and J lost 9 bases; unmatched junction nucleotides: 5. The germline gives CDR1 MNHEY, CDR2 SVGAGI.

The count of this clone is one. The chain combines TRBV30 with TRBJ2-1; D possibly corresponds to TRBD1 (5 bases). CDR1 and CDR2 (germline): GTSNPN, SVGIG (reference sequence). V shed 0 bases and J shed 2 bases, with 11 bases lying between them. CDR3 length: 15 amino acids. The CDR3: CAWSVGVGAYNEQFF. CDR3 nucleotides: TGTGCCTGGAGTGTAGGTGTAGGGGCCTACAATGAGCAGTTCTTC.

The chain carries TRBV5-6 and TRBJ2-3; TRBD2 matches 8 bases. Trimming took 5 bases from V and 0 from J; bases not matched to a gene: 2. Germline V CDR1 and CDR2: SGHDT, YYEEEE. The CDR3 length is 14 residues. The CDR3 loop reads CASSPGGSTDTQYF. CDR3 nucleotide sequence: TGTGCCAGCAGTCCGGGGGGGAGCACAGATACGCAGTATTTT. Full variable domain (remainder filled in from reference TRBV5-6 and TRBJ2-3): DAGVTQSPTHLIKTRGQQVTLRCSPKSGHDTVSWYQQALGQGPQFIFQYYEEEERQRGNFPDRFSGHQFPNYSSELNVNALLLGDSALYLCASSPGGSTDTQYFGPGTRLTVL.

Remarks on this clone: Germline and junction disagree at one end, which may indicate a read error. The chain links TRBV7-7 to TRBJ2-7; D is undetermined. The germline gives CDR1 SSHAT, CDR2 FNYEAQ (reference sequence). The CDR3 contains 11 residues. CDR3 loop: CASSFPSEQYF. The CDR3 DNA follows: TGTGCTAGCAGCTTCCCTAGTGAGCAGTACTTC.